This T cell receptor (beta chain) was recovered during a study of T cell responses to AZD1222 COVID-19 vaccine. V was cut by 2 bases and J by 8 bases, with 7 bases left in between. The CDR3 contains 12 residues. Method: immunoSEQ multiplex PCR; TCRdb's copy keeps in-frame clones and lacks some. Among 84,000 or so clones listed, approximately 83% were seen once. The specimen comprised peripheral blood, sampled on day 0 of AZD1222 vaccination. The chain employs TRBV12-3 or TRBV12-4 and TRBJ1-3; D call uncertain. The receptor was isolated from an adult in good health. The CDR3 nucleotides read TGTGCCAGCAGTTTAAGATTACACACCATATATTTT. Its protein is CASSLRLHTIYF.